One and the same sample provided the 27 T cell receptor beta chains below, sequenced in a study of cytomegalovirus exposure and HLA in healthy donors. PCR amplification relied on 60 Vbeta primers (plus 13 Jbeta primers). This table comes from immunoSEQ multiplex PCR, and its TCRdb copy is limited to in-frame clones, with some not included. In the table there are about 160,000 clones, about four fifths of which are singletons. The sample was PBMCs. All receptors come from a man aged 25 to 40 in good health and CMV-seronegative.

V usage is TRBV5-6 and J usage is TRBJ1-5; tentative D call: TRBD1 (6 bases). Per the germline V gene, CDR1 is SGHDT and CDR2 is YYEEEE. The CDR3 runs 15 residues. Trimming took 1 base from V and 1 from J, leaving 9 bases between them. The DNA for the CDR3 is TGTGCCAGCAGCTTGTGGGACATCAGCAATCAGCCCCAGCATTTT. Its translation: CASSLWDISNQPQHF.

This clone has just a few counts. J is TRBJ2-5 and V is TRBV27, with a possible D match to TRBD2 (5 bases). CDR3 length equals 15 residues. Germline V gene data show CDR1 as MNHEY and CDR2 as SMNVEV (reference sequence). Trimming removed 1 base at V and 5 bases at J, with 14 bases between. This CDR3 reads CASSLLASRMETQYF. The CDR3 DNA follows: TGTGCCAGCAGTTTATTAGCGAGTAGGATGGAGACCCAGTACTTC.

This chain links TRBV15 with TRBJ2-3; 11 bases align to TRBD2. The CDR3 contains 17 residues. The germline V gene encodes CDR1 LNHNV and CDR2 YYDKDF (reference sequence). V gave up 0 bases and J gave up 2 bases; unmatched junction bases: 4. The CDR3 protein is CATSRDRLAGFTDTQYF. CDR3 nucleotide sequence: TGTGCCACCAGCAGAGATCGACTAGCGGGGTTCACAGATACGCAGTATTTT.

J is TRBJ2-3 and V is TRBV4-1, with D maybe TRBD2 (6 bases). CDR1 is MGHRA, CDR2 YSYEKL, per germline. The CDR3 contains 13 residues. The V end was cut by 0 bases, the J end by 11 bases, with 12 bases between. CDR3: CASSQDRGDEQYF. Written as DNA, the CDR3 is TGCGCCAGCAGCCAAGATCGCGGGGACGAGCAGTATTTT.

This chain connects TRBV5-1 to TRBJ1-1; TRBD1 matches 9 bases. Trimming cost V 7 bases and J 1 base; bases outside gene matches: 11. This CDR3 is built from 16 residues. In germline, CDR1 is SGHRS, CDR2 YFSETQ. This chain's CDR3 is CASGQGWGQGNTEAFF. In nucleotides, the CDR3 is TGCGCCAGCGGACAGGGTTGGGGACAGGGGAACACTGAAGCTTTCTTT.

The count of this clone is one. The chain uses TRBV28 and TRBJ2-7, with D perhaps TRBD1 (5 bases). V was trimmed by 0 bases and J by 2 bases, leaving 11 bases between them. This CDR3 contains 15 residues. CDR1 and CDR2 (germline): MDHEN, SYDVKM. The chain's CDR3 is CASSLWTAEPYEQYF. In DNA, the CDR3 is TGTGCCAGCAGTTTATGGACAGCCGAACCCTACGAGCAGTACTTC. Full variable domain (remainder filled in from reference TRBV28 and TRBJ2-7): DVKVTQSSRYLVKRTGEKVFLECVQDMDHENMFWYRQDPGLGLRLIYFSYDVKMKEKGDIPEGYSVSREKKERFSLILESASTNQTSMYLCASSLWTAEPYEQYFGPGTRLTVT.

This chain connects TRBV28 to TRBJ1-1; D is possibly TRBD1 (5 bases). There are 11 residues in the CDR3. The V and J ends lost 8 bases and 11 bases respectively, with 15 bases between them. Germline CDR1 and CDR2: MDHEN and SYDVKM. The CDR3 sequence is CASRASTVAFF. CDR3 nucleotide sequence: TGTGCCAGCCGGGCCTCGACAGTGGCTTTCTTT.

This clone was counted a single time. The CDR3 reads CSVVGVGTYEQYF. CDR3 nucleotides: TGCAGCGTTGTTGGGGTCGGGACCTACGAGCAGTACTTC. The chain combines TRBV29-1 with TRBJ2-7; D may be TRBD2 (5 bases). With 4 bases removed from V and 2 bases from J, the gap between germline ends came to 12 bases. The germline V gene has CDR1 SQVTM and CDR2 ANQGSEA. The CDR3 contains 13 residues.

Here the CDR3 reads CASSLGGWALTSTDTQYF. DNA of the CDR3: TGTGCCAGCAGCTTAGGAGGGTGGGCCTTAACTAGCACAGATACGCAGTATTTT. The rearrangement joins TRBV11-3 to TRBJ2-3, with D tentatively TRBD2 (5 bases). Germline V gene data show CDR1 as SGHNT and CDR2 as YENEEA. This CDR3 has 18 residues. V lost 1 base and J 0 bases, leaving 17 bases between the germline ends.

V is TRBV9 and J is TRBJ2-5, with 15 bases lining up with TRBD2. The CDR3 runs 15 residues. Germline CDR1 is SGDLS and CDR2 is YYNGEE. J gave up 5 bases and V 9 bases, and 8 bases lay outside the gene matches. CDR3 DNA sequence: TGTGCCACCGGGACTAGCGGGAGGCCGGGGGAGACCCAGTACTTC. This codes for CATGTSGRPGETQYF.

The rearrangement joins TRBV19 to TRBJ2-1, with 7 bases fitting TRBD1. This CDR3 is 14 amino acids long. The V segment lost 5 bases and the J segment 7 bases; nucleotides outside the gene matches: 8. CDR1 is LNHDA, CDR2 SQIVND, per germline (reference sequence). The CDR3 DNA reads as TGTGCCAGTAGTCGACGAGGGGGACAGAATGAGCAGTTCTTC. It yields the protein CASSRRGGQNEQFF.

This chain joins TRBV4-1 and TRBJ1-1; 10 bases map to TRBD1. The CDR3 sequence is 15 residues long. Germline-derived CDR1 and CDR2 are MGHRA and YSYEKL. After removal of 6 bases from V and 5 bases from J, the junction contained 9 bases not matched to a gene. CDR3 sequence (DNA): TGCGCCAGCAGTCCCGGGACAGGGGTGGAGACTGAAGCTTTCTTT. It yields the protein CASSPGTGVETEAFF.

A few counts support this clone. The rearrangement joins TRBV2 to TRBJ1-4; 8 bases are shared with TRBD1. V gave up 6 bases and J gave up 3 bases; unmatched junction bases: 3. Germline assignment: CDR1 SNHLY and CDR2 FYNNEI. CDR3 length equals 14 residues. Here the CDR3 reads CASSLTGANEKLFF. The CDR3 DNA sequence: TGTGCCAGCAGCTTGACAGGGGCTAATGAAAAACTGTTTTTT.

The rearrangement links TRBV9 to TRBJ2-4, with 11 bases fitting TRBD2. This CDR3 contains 19 residues. Germline CDR1 and CDR2: SGDLS and YYNGEE. J gave up 8 bases and V 5 bases, and 21 bases lay outside the gene matches. CDR3 sequence (DNA): TGTGCCAGCAGTTCGGACAGGGGACATCATAGCGGGGGGGCTGACATTCAGTACTTC. Translated, it gives CASSSDRGHHSGGADIQYF. Filled out from reference TRBV9 and TRBJ2-4, the complete variable domain reads DSGVTQTPKHLITATGQRVTLRCSPRSGDLSVYWYQQSLDQGLQFLIQYYNGEERAKGNILERFSAQQFPDLHSELNLSSLELGDSALYFCASSSDRGHHSGGADIQYFGAGTRLSVL.

J is TRBJ2-1 and V is TRBV28, with TRBD2 as a possible D gene (5 bases). This CDR3 region has 15 residues. V was clipped by 7 bases and J by 1 base, with 14 bases between them. Germline loops: CDR1 MDHEN, CDR2 SYDVKM. CDR3 sequence (DNA): TGTGCCAGCATTCGGGATCCAGGTTCCTACAATGAGCAGTTCTTC. It yields the protein CASIRDPGSYNEQFF.

Note on this clone: This same CDR3 is encoded by further DNA sequences in the sample. The V gene is TRBV19, the J gene TRBJ1-1, with a possible D match to TRBD1 (5 bases). Germline-derived CDR1 and CDR2 are LNHDA and SQIVND (reference sequence). The CDR3 extends over 13 amino acids. V gave up 9 bases and J gave up 2 bases, with 13 bases separating them. CDR3 loop: CASRDRGNTEAFF. Written as DNA, the CDR3 is TGTGCCAGCCGCGACAGAGGTAACACTGAAGCTTTCTTT.

The rearrangement joins TRBV5-8 to TRBJ2-3; 7 nucleotides line up with TRBD1. J gave up 2 bases and V 4 bases, and 4 bases lay outside the gene matches. Germline CDR1 reads SGHTS; CDR2 reads YDEGEE. CDR3 length: 14 amino acids. CDR3 DNA sequence: TGTGCCAGCAGCATCGGGACAGACACAGATACGCAGTATTTT. Residues: CASSIGTDTDTQYF.

The rearrangement joins TRBV13 to TRBJ2-3; 8 positions agree with TRBD2. The CDR3 runs 19 residues. CDR1 is PRHDT, CDR2 FYEKMQ, per germline (reference sequence). V was pared by 8 bases and J by 1 base, with 20 bases of the junction left unmatched. The CDR3 region has the DNA TGTGCCAGCGGTATGGAGTCGTCGGGAGGGCCCGAGGGCACAGATACGCAGTATTTT. This sequence encodes CASGMESSGGPEGTDTQYF.

The chain employs TRBV18 and TRBJ1-4; D remains ambiguous. In germline, CDR1 is KGHSH, CDR2 LQKENI. V lost 2 bases and J lost 8, with 12 bases in between. The CDR3 is made up of 14 amino acids. The CDR3 loop is CASSPERTGEKLFF. The CDR3 DNA reads as TGTGCCAGCTCACCAGAGCGGACGGGGGAAAAACTGTTTTTT.

Written as DNA, the CDR3 is TGTGCCAGCAGCTTAGGAGGTTATGTGCAGTACTTC. Amino acid sequence: CASSLGGYVQYF. The chain carries TRBV11-2 and TRBJ2-7; no firm D call. CDR1 is SGHAT and CDR2 is FQNNGV in the germline V gene. CDR3 length: 12 residues. Trimming cost V 1 base and J 9 bases, with 10 bases left between them.

The rearrangement joins TRBV5-5 to TRBJ1-6; 8 nucleotides match TRBD1. The CDR3 runs 15 residues. The junction had 5 bases not matched to a gene; V was cut back by 4 bases and J by 5 bases. Germline lookup yields CDR1 SGHKS and CDR2 YYEKEE (reference sequence). CDR3 amino acids: CASSGDRRDNSPLHF. In nucleotides, the CDR3 is TGTGCCAGCAGCGGGGACAGGCGGGATAATTCACCCCTCCACTTT.

This chain links TRBV27 with TRBJ2-5; 13 bases agree with TRBD2. Germline loops: CDR1 MNHEY, CDR2 SMNVEV (reference sequence). V was clipped by 4 bases and J by 4 bases; unmatched bases: 12. CDR3 length equals 18 residues. The CDR3 here is CASSSHHLGLAGRETQYF. The CDR3 DNA reads as TGTGCCAGCAGTTCTCACCATCTGGGACTAGCGGGGAGAGAGACCCAGTACTTC.

The chain joins TRBV9 to TRBJ2-2; D may be TRBD2 (5 bases). The V end was cut by 0 bases, the J end by 5 bases, with 11 bases between. Germline assignment: CDR1 SGDLS and CDR2 YYNGEE. The CDR3 contains 15 residues. The CDR3 DNA follows: TGTGCCAGCAGCGTAGAACGGTCGGGGACCGGGGAGCTGTTTTTT. The encoded protein is CASSVERSGTGELFF.

The chain joins TRBV28 to TRBJ2-6; weak D call: TRBD1 (6 bases). Germline V CDR1 and CDR2: MDHEN, SYDVKM. Trimming cost V 1 base and J 4 bases, with 8 bases left between them. The CDR3 runs 15 residues. The CDR3 is CASSLSGAGANVLTF. The CDR3 DNA reads TGTGCCAGCAGTTTATCAGGGGCCGGGGCCAACGTCCTGACTTTC.

The gene calls are TRBV27 and TRBJ1-2, with no clear D. This CDR3 contains 14 residues. In germline, CDR1 is MNHEY, CDR2 SMNVEV (reference sequence). Trimming took 3 bases from V and 7 from J, leaving 15 bases between them. CDR3 sequence: CASSFEGILGGYTF. CDR3 DNA sequence: TGTGCCAGCAGTTTTGAGGGAATCCTAGGTGGCTACACCTTC.

V and J are TRBV5-8 and TRBJ1-5, with 7 bases matching TRBD1. With V trimmed by 3 bases and J by 1 base, 1 base remained unmatched. Germline loops: CDR1 SGHTS, CDR2 YDEGEE. CDR3 length equals 14 residues. The CDR3 region is CASSWDRSNQPQHF. The CDR3 coding sequence is TGTGCCAGCAGCTGGGACAGAAGCAATCAGCCCCAGCATTTT.

The CDR3 is CATSRGLDTLNTEAFF. The CDR3 DNA reads as TGTGCCACCAGCAGAGGTTTGGACACTCTGAACACTGAAGCTTTCTTT. This chain links TRBV15 with TRBJ1-1, with D possibly being TRBD1 (5 bases). CDR1 LNHNV and CDR2 YYDKDF come from the germline V gene (reference sequence). This CDR3 is built from 16 residues. Deletions cut 1 base from V and 0 bases from J, with 12 bases between.